This record covers a single T cell receptor (beta chain). Its antigen is not identified. This sample was included in a study of CXCR3-negative and CXCR3-positive naive CD8 T cells. Study at large: About 140 million TRB reads were obtained in total, which works out to about 1.5 +/- 0.3 million per library. Overall study findings and caveats: Cryopreservation partially decreased CXCR3 expression, and most assays used fresh PBMCs. CXCR3-negative naive cells had less hydrophobic TRB CDR3s than did CXCR3-positive naive cells.

This CDR3 comprises 15 residues. Germline CDR1 reads MRHNA; CDR2 reads SNTAGT. UMI-tagged TRB cDNA libraries were built via 5' RACE. After re-calling the 5' RACE reads, TCRdb lists one entry per CDR3 protein, DNA absent. The table for this sample gives some 68,000 distinct CDR3 sequences. Sequencing was carried out using naive CXCR3+ CD8+ T cells from blood. As for subset: CD45RO-CCR7+CD27+CD95- naive CD8+ T cells expressing CXCR3 (TNR3+). J is TRBJ2-5 and V is TRBV6-4; TCRdb reports TRBD2, a call that lacks DNA to check it against. The clonotype was recovered from a human donor in good health. Some clones in this sample may be carry-over from other donors' samples. The CDR3 sequence: CASSWQAGAQETQYF.